This T cell receptor beta chain comes out of a study of T cells in Graves' hyperthyroidism and ophthalmopathy. In the study overall: Peripheral blood sampling occurred at initial diagnosis, before any treatment.

Regions amplified from RNA transcripts were the TCR beta CDR3 regions. A set of HTBI primers served as the primers for a first-round RT-PCR of the TCR CDR3. In TCRdb, the multiplex PCR reads were re-called with MiXCR into one record per CDR3 protein. The sample gives more than 300,000 distinct CDR3 sequences, 11% to 15% of which show up once; around 25% is in the top ten. This clonotype was seen repeatedly, ten times or more. Hyperthyroidism, newly diagnosed and lasting under 2 months, affected patients aged 18 to 65. Sequencing used blood. The sequence was obtained from a woman under 40 with Graves' hyperthyroidism.

The CDR3 reads CASRRESAGGPYNEQFF. The CDR3 DNA sequence: TGTGCCAGCAGACGTGAGTCGGCGGGAGGGCCCTACAATGAGCAGTTCTTC. The V call is TRBV27, the J call TRBJ2-1, with 9 bases that match TRBD2. Trimming at V came to 6 bases and at J to 2 bases, leaving 11 bases not matched to a gene. Germline V gene data show CDR1 as MNHEY and CDR2 as SMNVEV (reference sequence). This CDR3 comprises 17 residues.